This TCR beta chain was recovered during a study of cytomegalovirus exposure and HLA in healthy donors. Study context: Of about 390 genotyped donors, around 80% grouped in the Caucasian-associated ancestry cluster.

The primer mix had 60 Vbeta and 13 Jbeta primers. Method: immunoSEQ multiplex PCR; TCRdb's copy keeps in-frame clones and lacks some. The table lists roughly 180,000 clones, 84% of them singletons. To note about this clone: Antigen unknown.

The germline CDR1 and CDR2 sequences are MNHNS and SASEGT. With 6 bases clipped from V and 2 bases from J, the junction kept 2 bases outside the gene matches. The CDR3 extends over 14 amino acids. Study results and limitations: Common viral pathogens seemed to be connected with several of the most significant clusters, according to a later analysis.

The sample comprised PBMCs. This TCR was recovered from a boy under 18 in good health and CMV-seronegative. This rearrangement joins TRBV6-1 to TRBJ1-5, with 9 bases lining up with TRBD1. The CDR3 spells CASSWDRGNQPQHF. DNA of the CDR3: TGTGCCAGCAGCTGGGACAGGGGCAATCAGCCCCAGCATTTT.